This T cell receptor (beta chain) was documented in a study of cytomegalovirus exposure and HLA in healthy donors. The study, taken as a whole, reports: More than 150 TCR beta chains were listed as cytomegalovirus-associated. Researchers reportedly found TCR beta sequences accurately predicted most subjects' HLA-A and HLA-B alleles.

This clone was observed a handful of times. Its antigen is as yet unknown. Germline CDR1 reads SGHNT; CDR2 reads YYREEE (reference sequence). V dropped 2 bases and J dropped 2; count of bases not matched to a gene: 7. This CDR3 region has 15 residues. The PCR used 60 Vbeta and 13 Jbeta primers. The table came from immunoSEQ multiplex PCR; TCRdb's copy has only in-frame clones and leaves some out. The sample holds roughly 120,000 clones, about 81% seen once. Healthy bone marrow donors supplied every sample. The specimen was PBMCs. V usage is TRBV5-4 and J usage is TRBJ2-7; 7 positions match TRBD1. The origin of this receptor is a woman aged 25 to 39 in good health and CMV-seronegative. CDR3 in amino acids: CASSFTRDSTYEQYF. CDR3 DNA sequence: TGTGCCAGCAGCTTTACCCGGGACAGCACCTACGAGCAGTACTTC.